The 23 T cell receptor beta chains given below trace back to one sample, sequenced in a study of cytomegalovirus exposure and HLA in healthy donors. Primers included in the PCR were 60 Vbeta and 13 Jbeta primers. Produced via immunoSEQ multiplex PCR; TCRdb's table is partial and in-frame only. This sample has approximately 220,000 clones, with approximately 82% found just once. The material sequenced was PBMCs. The receptors here all came from a man aged 18 to 30 in good health and CMV-seronegative.

This clone was counted a single time. J is TRBJ2-7 and V is TRBV6-1; TRBD1 is a possible D gene (5 bases). V dropped 5 bases and J dropped 2 bases, with 10 bases sitting between them. CDR1 and CDR2 from the germline V gene are MNHNS and SASEGT. The CDR3 runs 13 residues. The CDR3 region is CASSSDTPYEQYF. The CDR3 DNA is TGTGCCAGCAGTTCGGACACCCCCTACGAGCAGTACTTC.

The chain is built from TRBV10-3 and TRBJ1-2; the D gene is possibly TRBD1 (5 bases). Trimming removed 7 bases from V and 2 bases from J, with 14 bases in between. The CDR3 has 14 amino acids. CDR1 ENHRY and CDR2 SYGVKD come from the germline V gene. CDR3 sequence reads: CAITNPGANYGYTF. The DNA for the CDR3 is TGTGCCATCACGAACCCTGGGGCAAACTATGGCTACACCTTC.

The chain uses TRBV30 and TRBJ1-2; 7 nucleotides line up with TRBD1. The CDR3 sequence is 12 residues long. Per the germline V gene, CDR1 is GTSNPN and CDR2 is SVGIG (reference sequence). Trimming cost V 4 bases and J 8 bases; bases outside gene matches: 7. The CDR3 DNA follows: TGTGCCTGGATGGAAGGGGGCGTCGGCTACACCTTC. Its translation is CAWMEGGVGYTF.

The chain recombines TRBV9 with TRBJ2-3; 10 bases match TRBD1. Germline V gene data show CDR1 as SGDLS and CDR2 as YYNGEE. V lost 4 bases to trimming and J lost 4 bases; unmatched junction nucleotides: 6. The CDR3 loop spans 15 amino acids. In DNA, the CDR3 is TGTGCCAGCAGCCCCCGGGACAGGGGATCAGATACGCAGTATTTT. It yields the protein CASSPRDRGSDTQYF. Variable domain in full (rest from reference TRBV9 and TRBJ2-3): DSGVTQTPKHLITATGQRVTLRCSPRSGDLSVYWYQQSLDQGLQFLIQYYNGEERAKGNILERFSAQQFPDLHSELNLSSLELGDSALYFCASSPRDRGSDTQYFGPGTRLTVL.

V is TRBV11-3 and J is TRBJ2-5, with TRBD1 as a possible D gene (5 bases). Per the germline V gene, CDR1 is SGHNT and CDR2 is YENEEA. The CDR3 is made up of 13 amino acids. The V gene lost 2 bases and the J gene lost 5 bases, with 9 bases spanning the gap. The CDR3 DNA follows: TGTGCCAGCAGCTTAAGGGGAAAGGAGACCCAGTACTTC. As protein: CASSLRGKETQYF.

This clone was picked up a small number of times. The chain is built from TRBV28 and TRBJ1-5; 7 nucleotides match TRBD1. Germline loops: CDR1 MDHEN, CDR2 SYDVKM. Trimming removed 3 bases from V and 2 bases from J; junction bases left unmatched: 4. CDR3 length: 15 amino acids. CDR3 protein: CASSFRDRGNQPQHF. DNA of the CDR3: TGTGCCAGCAGTTTTAGGGACAGAGGCAATCAGCCCCAGCATTTT.

The table lists this clone with a few counts. CDR3 nucleotides: TGTGCCAGCAGCTTGTTTTTAGCGGAAACCTACGAGCAGTACTTC. Its translation: CASSLFLAETYEQYF. V usage is TRBV5-6 and J usage is TRBJ2-7, with a weak D call TRBD2 (6 bases). Germline V gene lookup returns CDR1 SGHDT and CDR2 YYEEEE. The CDR3 is made up of 15 amino acids. The V end lost 1 base, the J end lost 2 bases, and 13 bases lay between the germline ends.

The chain couples TRBV11-2 to TRBJ2-1; 7 bases map to TRBD1. The CDR3 is made up of 17 amino acids. The V gene's germline CDR1 is SGHAT and CDR2 FQNNGV. V was pared by 0 bases and J by 5 bases, with 10 bases of the junction left unmatched. The CDR3 spells CASSLDRSPDRNNEQFF. The CDR3, as DNA: TGTGCCAGCAGCTTAGATAGATCTCCGGACAGGAACAATGAGCAGTTCTTC.

The J gene is TRBJ2-5, the V gene TRBV30; 7 nucleotides agree with TRBD2. Judging by the DNA end, TRBJ2-7 fits better; the J call may be wrong. The germline V gene has CDR1 GTSNPN and CDR2 SVGIG (reference sequence). This CDR3 is 14 amino acids long. CDR3 region: CAWRDLGGENEQYF. DNA for the CDR3: TGTGCCTGGAGGGATTTGGGAGGGGAAAACGAGCAGTACTTC.

The CDR3 loop reads CARGDTGELFF. In nucleotides, the CDR3 is TGTGCTCGGGGGGACACCGGGGAGCTGTTTTTT. V is TRBV30 and J is TRBJ2-2; 7 bases map to TRBD2. The CDR3 has 11 residues. Germline CDR1 reads GTSNPN; CDR2 reads SVGIG (reference sequence).

This clone was counted only a few times. The chain recombines TRBV21-1 with TRBJ2-7; the table gives TRBD2 as D, unverified against the DNA. TRBV21-1 is reported as a pseudogene. The length of the CDR3 is 15 residues. CDR3 DNA sequence: TGTGCCAGCAGCGCAAATAGCGGGCCGTCCTACGAGCAGTACTTC. This codes for CASSANSGPSYEQYF.

The chain carries TRBV5-1 and TRBJ1-4; 9 nucleotides agree with TRBD1. Germline V gene sequence: CDR1 SGHRS, CDR2 YFSETQ. This CDR3 is built from 16 residues. Losses at the gene ends were 2 bases for V and 6 bases for J; bases not matched to a gene: 8. CDR3 sequence reads: CASSLPRGQGDEKLFF. In DNA, the CDR3 is TGCGCCAGCAGCTTACCTAGGGGACAGGGTGATGAAAAACTGTTTTTT.

This clone was seen just once. The genes are TRBV2 and TRBJ2-7, with 7 bases fitting TRBD2. The CDR3 has 15 residues. V lost 5 bases to trimming and J lost 6 bases; unmatched junction nucleotides: 13. CDR1 is SNHLY, CDR2 FYNNEI, per germline. In nucleotides, the CDR3 is TGTGCCAGCAGTTTTGGGCAGGGAGGGATCGGCGAGCAGTACTTC. This sequence encodes CASSFGQGGIGEQYF. Full variable domain (rest looked up from reference TRBV2 and TRBJ2-7): EPEVTQTPSHQVTQMGQEVILRCVPISNHLYFYWYRQILGQKVEFLVSFYNNEISEKSEIFDDQFSVERPDGSNFTLKIRSTKLEDSAMYFCASSFGQGGIGEQYFGPGTRLTVT.

This clone was seen a few times. The chain combines TRBV27 with TRBJ2-7; the D gene is possibly TRBD2 (6 bases). V was trimmed by 2 bases and J by 6 bases, leaving 14 bases between them. CDR1 MNHEY and CDR2 SMNVEV come from the germline V gene (reference sequence). The CDR3 runs to 14 residues. The CDR3 is CASSLRQGGSEQYF. As DNA, the CDR3 is TGTGCCAGCAGTTTACGTCAGGGAGGATCCGAGCAGTACTTC.

This clone was seen just once. The rearrangement uses TRBV30 and TRBJ2-1; 8 nucleotides align to TRBD2. The junction had 2 bases not matched to a gene; V was cut back by 5 bases and J by 2 bases. The germline gives CDR1 GTSNPN, CDR2 SVGIG (reference sequence). The CDR3 length is 13 residues. CDR3 nucleotide sequence: TGTGCCTGGGCGGGGGGCCCCTACAATGAGCAGTTCTTC. Its protein is CAWAGGPYNEQFF.

The rearrangement links TRBV6-5 to TRBJ2-4; 7 bases match TRBD2. The V segment lost 8 bases and the J segment 7 bases; nucleotides outside the gene matches: 2. CDR3 length equals 11 residues. CDR1 and CDR2 from the germline V gene are MNHEY and SVGAGI. CDR3 sequence (DNA): TGTGCCAGCCTGGGGGGGAACATTCAGTACTTC. It yields the protein CASLGGNIQYF.

In DNA, the CDR3 is TGTGCCAGCAGTCCCGGGAGTAGGGCGGGAGCCAAGAGGGAGACCCAGTACTTC. Protein product: CASSPGSRAGAKRETQYF. This chain uses TRBV28 with TRBJ2-5, with 7 bases lining up with TRBD2. CDR1 and CDR2 (germline): MDHEN, SYDVKM. The CDR3 consists of 18 residues. V shed 5 bases, J shed 5 bases, and the junction held 20 bases outside the gene matches.

V is TRBV29-1 and J is TRBJ2-7, with D perhaps matching TRBD1 (6 bases). CDR1 and CDR2 (germline): SQVTM, ANQGSEA. The V end lost 3 bases, the J end lost 7 bases, and 16 bases lay between the germline ends. The CDR3 spans 13 residues. This chain's CDR3 is CSVEGAKTGEQYF. As DNA, the CDR3 is TGCAGCGTTGAGGGGGCTAAAACGGGAGAGCAGTACTTC.

In DNA form, the CDR3 reads TGTGCCAGCAGCTCGAGACTAGCGGGAGGGCCGAGGGAGCAGTACTTC. This translates into CASSSRLAGGPREQYF. The V and J genes are TRBV11-2 and TRBJ2-7; 14 bases are a match to TRBD2. Germline V CDR1 and CDR2: SGHAT, FQNNGV. The CDR3 is 16 residues long. V trimming: 4 bases; J trimming: 7 bases; junction bases outside the gene matches: 9.

This chain uses TRBV11-2 with TRBJ2-7; tentative D call: TRBD2 (6 bases). This CDR3 has 15 amino acids. In germline, CDR1 is SGHAT, CDR2 FQNNGV. V was trimmed by 1 base and J by 2 bases, leaving 12 bases between them. The CDR3 protein is CASSLVHGGTYEQYF. The CDR3, as DNA: TGTGCCAGCAGCTTAGTTCACGGGGGAACCTACGAGCAGTACTTC.

This sequence joins TRBV7-9 and TRBJ1-1, with TRBD1 as a possible D gene (5 bases). This CDR3 spans 15 amino acids. Trimming left V 7 bases short and J 0 bases short, with 15 bases between. Germline values: CDR1 SEHNR, CDR2 FQNEAQ (reference sequence). The CDR3, as DNA: TGTGCCAGCACGCTTCTCGGGGGTTTGAACACTGAAGCTTTCTTT. It specifies CASTLLGGLNTEAFF.

The chain recombines TRBV28 with TRBJ2-7, with D unclear. CDR1 and CDR2 (germline): MDHEN, SYDVKM. V was clipped by 5 bases and J by 2 bases, with 13 bases between them. There are 14 residues in the CDR3. CDR3 region: CASSQIWATYEQYF. In DNA form, the CDR3 reads TGTGCCAGCAGTCAGATTTGGGCGACCTACGAGCAGTACTTC.

Points on this clone: The sample carries other DNA sequences with the same CDR3. The chain uses TRBV9 and TRBJ2-7; D not resolved. CDR3 length: 14 residues. V was clipped by 0 bases and J by 2 bases, with 9 bases between them. CDR1 and CDR2 from the germline V gene are SGDLS and YYNGEE. CDR3 sequence reads: CASSVGGGAYEQYF. In nucleotides, the CDR3 is TGTGCCAGCAGCGTAGGTGGCGGCGCCTACGAGCAGTACTTC.